The sequence of this TCR beta chain was determined in a study of lymphopenia after photon versus proton radiotherapy. Study observations and caveats: Photon-treated patients lost naive T cells and TCR diversity; proton-treated stayed stable.

Method: immunoSEQ multiplex PCR; TCRdb's copy keeps in-frame clones and lacks some. The sample yields 150,000 to 200,000 clones, approximately 86% seen once. Turning to this clone: Its antigen remains unidentified.

The input for sequencing was peripheral blood, taken from a patient treated with photon-based radiotherapy. The TCR originated in a man aged 45-60 years with gastric cancer.

CDR3 coding DNA: TGTGCCAGCAGGTCGTGGCAGGATAATAATGAGCAGTTCTTC. This sequence encodes CASRSWQDNNEQFF. The chain employs TRBV6-5 and TRBJ2-1; D not certain. The ends were cut back, 6 bases at V and 7 bases at J, with 16 bases in the middle. CDR1 is MNHEY, CDR2 SVGAGI, per germline. This CDR3 spans 14 amino acids.